The present entry profiles one T cell receptor beta chain with its context. Its antigen is currently unknown. This sample is drawn from a study of T cell responses to AZD1222 COVID-19 vaccine. Across the whole study: Analysis merged second doses at about 4 or about 12 weeks. Broader study findings: Spike-specific TCR repertoires showed rising breadth and depth after two AZD1222 doses. White British people made up most donors, females outnumbered males, and clonal diversity was possibly underestimated. The peak T cell response came first, and repertoires were sampled only after it.

Method: immunoSEQ multiplex PCR; TCRdb's copy keeps in-frame clones and lacks some. The data contain around 86,000 clones, nearly 90% of them singletons. Trimming left V 4 bases short and J 4 bases short, with 7 bases between. CDR1 MNHEY and CDR2 SVGAGI come from the germline V gene. The CDR3 totals 12 residues. The receptor was isolated from an adult in good health. The chain has TRBV6-5 and TRBJ1-2; D is ambiguous. Sequenced material: peripheral blood, taken on day 0 of AZD1222 vaccination. This chain's CDR3 is CASSSGGYGYTF. CDR3 sequence (DNA): TGTGCCAGCAGTTCGGGAGGCTATGGCTACACCTTC.